Following are 10 T cell receptor beta chains from one sample sequenced in a study of tumor and adjacent non-tumor tissue in lung cancer. RNA was extracted from bulk tissue without any cell sorting. Three rounds of nested PCR, following a modified ARM-PCR protocol, produced the TCRbeta library. TCRdb passed the multiplex PCR reads through MiXCR, listing each CDR3 protein once. The sample has more than 85,000 distinct CDR3 sequences, 61% seen once. Sequenced: lung tumor tissue. The receptors originated from a man between 65 and 85 years old with non-small cell lung cancer.

This clonotype was observed a handful of times. Being one base from a much bigger clone, this may be a read error. V gene TRBV6-5 combines with J gene TRBJ2-2; TRBD1 matches 9 bases. Per the germline V gene, CDR1 is MNHEY and CDR2 is SVGAGI. The length of the CDR3 is 14 residues. The CDR3 sequence: CATSRTGVAGELFF. CDR3 nucleotide sequence: TGTGCCACCAGTCGGACAGGGGTAGCCGGGGAGCTGTTTTTT.

As concerns this clonotype: Possible read error: a much larger clone is one base away. V gene TRBV20-1 combines with J gene TRBJ1-2, with unresolved D. This CDR3 spans 14 amino acids. Trimming removed 0 bases from V and 3 bases from J, with 11 bases in between. CDR1 DFQATT and CDR2 SNEGSKA come from the germline V gene (reference sequence). The CDR3 is CSARDVQSYYGYTF. The CDR3 DNA reads as TGCAGTGCTAGAGACGTACAGAGCTACTATGGCTACACCTTC.

This chain uses TRBV20-1 with TRBJ2-1, with 10 bases that match TRBD2. V dropped 0 bases and J dropped 3; count of bases not matched to a gene: 8. The CDR3 runs 17 residues. CDR1 is DFQATT and CDR2 is SNEGSKA in the germline V gene (reference sequence). The CDR3 DNA reads TGCAGTGCTAGAGATGTGGCTAGCGGGGGCCTCTACAATGAGCAGTTCTTC. Its translation: CSARDVASGGLYNEQFF.

This clonotype was seen more than once but under ten times. V usage is TRBV28 and J usage is TRBJ1-4; D may be TRBD1 (5 bases). V was cut by 6 bases and J by 8 bases, with 16 bases left in between. This CDR3 contains 14 residues. Germline V lookup: CDR1 MDHEN, CDR2 SYDVKM. The CDR3, as DNA: TGTGCCAGCAGCTCCGGCCTGGGGGACGAAAAACTGTTTTTT. It translates to CASSSGLGDEKLFF.

This clonotype was observed a handful of times. The rearrangement uses TRBV11-2 and TRBJ1-1; D is uncertain. V shed 3 bases and J shed 11 bases, with 19 bases lying between them. CDR3 size: 14 residues. Germline CDR1 and CDR2: SGHAT and FQNNGV. DNA of the CDR3: TGTGCCAGCAGCTTCGCCGGTCGCGAGGCTGTGGCTTTCTTT. Translation gives CASSFAGREAVAFF.

Regarding this clonotype: One end of the junction does not line up with germline, which may come from a read error. The CDR3 bases are TGTGCCAGCAGTGTGCAGGTGGCCGCCGGGGAGATGTTTTTT. Translating it yields CASSVQVAAGEMFF. The rearrangement joins TRBV6-5 to TRBJ2-2, with D possibly matching TRBD2 (5 bases). CDR1 MNHEY and CDR2 SVGAGI come from the germline V gene. CDR3 length: 14 residues.

This rearrangement joins TRBV6-1 to TRBJ2-1, with 15 bases that match TRBD2. CDR1 MNHNS and CDR2 SASEGT come from the germline V gene. The CDR3 length is 13 residues. The V and J ends lost 9 bases and 7 bases, in that order; junction bases with no gene match: 1. The DNA for the CDR3 is TGTGCCAGGGGACTAGCGGGAGGAAATGAGCAGTTCTTC. Residues: CARGLAGGNEQFF.

The rearrangement joins TRBV20-1 to TRBJ1-5, with D unclear. The CDR3 is 13 amino acids. CDR1 is DFQATT and CDR2 is SNEGSKA in the germline V gene (reference sequence). V was clipped by 7 bases and J by 0 bases, with 10 bases between them. In DNA, the CDR3 is TGCAGTGTTAGGACCGATAGCAATCAGCCCCAGCATTTT. This codes for CSVRTDSNQPQHF.

Only a few counts were recorded for this clonotype. This chain uses TRBV24-1 with TRBJ1-2; the match to TRBD1 covers 10 bases. CDR1 and CDR2 from the germline V gene are KGHDR and SFDVKD. The V and J ends lost 8 bases and 5 bases, in that order; junction bases with no gene match: 7. This CDR3 spans 14 amino acids. In DNA, the CDR3 is TGTGCCACCAACCCCGGGACAGGGGATTATGGCTACACCTTC. The encoded protein is CATNPGTGDYGYTF.

Worth noting for this clonotype: This may arise from a read error, as a much more abundant clone is one base away. This chain joins TRBV5-4 and TRBJ2-1; 8 nucleotides align to TRBD1. This CDR3 is built from 15 residues. The germline CDR1 and CDR2 sequences are SGHNT and YYREEE (reference sequence). The CDR3: CASSLVQGATNERFF. The CDR3 DNA reads as TGTGCCAGCAGCTTGGTCCAGGGGGCAACGAATGAGCGGTTCTTC.